This entry lists 9 T cell receptor beta chains sequenced from one sample in a study of CD8+ T cells in alopecia areata. Investigators isolated RNA and reverse transcribed it into cDNA to act as the sequencing template. Using immunoSEQ multiplex PCR, the repertoire was profiled, and TCRdb retains in-frame clones only, with some absent. The table shows roughly 250,000 clones, with around two thirds occurring only once. The source material was CD4+ T cells sorted from blood, sampled at week 0. These receptors came from a human donor with alopecia areata.

This chain connects TRBV25-1 to TRBJ2-5; tentatively, D is TRBD1 (6 bases). There are 16 residues in the CDR3. In germline, CDR1 is MGHDK, CDR2 SYGVNS. V was clipped by 2 bases and J by 1 base, with 14 bases between them. This chain's CDR3 is CASSENPGTIQETQYF. The CDR3 DNA reads TGTGCCAGCAGTGAAAACCCGGGGACAATCCAAGAGACCCAGTACTTC.

The chain recombines TRBV15 with TRBJ2-3; D possibly corresponds to TRBD1 (6 bases). The CDR3 runs to 19 residues. CDR1 LNHNV and CDR2 YYDKDF come from the germline V gene (reference sequence). V gave up 1 base and J gave up 4 bases, with 24 bases separating them. CDR3 residues: CATSRASRGKGSYADTQYF. In DNA, the CDR3 is TGTGCCACCAGCAGAGCATCCAGGGGAAAAGGAAGTTATGCAGATACGCAGTATTTT.

The chain links TRBV18 to TRBJ2-7; TRBD1 matches at 11 bases. The CDR3 loop spans 15 amino acids. V trimming: 5 bases; J trimming: 5 bases; junction bases outside the gene matches: 8. CDR1 KGHSH and CDR2 LQKENI come from the germline V gene. The DNA of the CDR3 is TGTGCCAGCTCAGGAGGACAGGGGGCCTTGAACGAGCAGTACTTC. It encodes CASSGGQGALNEQYF.

Points on this clone: A much more abundant neighbour one base away suggests this may be a read error. The chain combines TRBV4-2 with TRBJ2-7; maybe TRBD2 (6 bases). The ends were cut back, 4 bases at V and 5 bases at J, with 15 bases in the middle. From germline, CDR1 is LGHNA and CDR2 YNFKEQ. The CDR3 is 14 amino acids. CDR3 bases: TGTGCCAGCAGCCTGGGACTCCGGGCCGACGAGCAGTACTTC. The encoded protein is CASSLGLRADEQYF.

The chain has TRBV5-1 and TRBJ2-6; D not resolved. Germline CDR1 SGHRS, CDR2 YFSETQ. The CDR3 is 15 amino acids. V lost 4 bases and J lost 1, with 9 bases in between. CDR3 in amino acids: CASSQTLSGANVLTF. In DNA form, the CDR3 reads TGCGCCAGCAGCCAGACCTTGTCTGGGGCCAACGTCCTGACTTTC.

V is TRBV27 and J is TRBJ1-1; 7 bases map to TRBD1. Germline V gives CDR1 MNHEY, CDR2 SMNVEV (reference sequence). V lost 9 bases, J lost 4 bases, and 5 bases stayed unmatched. The CDR3 runs 12 residues. CDR3 DNA sequence: TGTGCCAGTTCCAGGGACAGCACTGAAGCTTTCTTT. Protein: CASSRDSTEAFF.

The gene calls are TRBV6-6 and TRBJ2-5; 9 bases align to TRBD1. Germline trimming cut 10 bases from V and 5 bases from J; bases unmatched to any gene: 11. Germline lookup yields CDR1 MNHNY and CDR2 SVGAGI (reference sequence). CDR3 length: 14 residues. This CDR3 reads CATQRTGAGETQYF. The DNA for the CDR3 is TGTGCCACTCAACGGACAGGGGCGGGGGAGACCCAGTACTTC.

The CDR3 reads CAWSVRGQGNQPQHF. The DNA for the CDR3 is TGTGCCTGGAGTGTGAGGGGCCAAGGCAATCAGCCCCAGCATTTT. The chain couples TRBV30 to TRBJ1-5; possible D gene TRBD1, 5 bases. CDR3 length equals 15 residues. From germline, CDR1 is GTSNPN and CDR2 SVGIG (reference sequence). V lost 0 bases and J 2 bases, leaving 11 bases between the germline ends.

This clone was picked up a small number of times. The CDR3 DNA reads as TGCAGCGTGATACAGGGTCGCCAAGAGACCCAGTACTTC. Its translation: CSVIQGRQETQYF. This chain connects TRBV29-1 to TRBJ2-5, with D possibly matching TRBD1 (6 bases). Germline assignment: CDR1 SQVTM and CDR2 ANQGSEA. The V gene lost 6 bases and the J gene lost 1 base, with 12 bases spanning the gap. CDR3 size: 13 residues.